Listed below are T cell receptor beta chains from one sample, sequenced in a study of identical twins. One entry per CDR3 protein results from TCRdb running MiXCR on the 5' RACE reads. Of a few hundred thousand distinct CDR3 sequences in the sample, approximately 8.6% were seen once. The sample was also linked to a second study, of yellow fever vaccine responses in identical twins.

The sequenced sample consisted of CD8+ T cells sorted from blood. These receptors were obtained from a woman under 30 in good health. The conserved cysteine and the conserved F or W are not part of the CDR3 here. Fields, in order: V gene, J gene, CDR3 protein.

TRBV6-1,TRBJ2-7,ASRPIPGPGGDYEQY
TRBV7-9,TRBJ2-7,ASSLAGLAGREQY
TRBV10-2,TRBJ2-2,ASSAKNTGELF
TRBV20-1,TRBJ2-7,SARDPRVAGGYEQY
TRBV3-1,TRBJ2-1,ASSQEWRGDIGNNEQF
TRBV4-1,TRBJ2-5,ASSPLAGGPTQETQY
TRBV5-1,TRBJ2-7,ASIAPDRPYEQY
TRBV29-1,TRBJ2-3,SADLWTSGGTDTQY
TRBV14,TRBJ2-1,ASSQGPSRYNEQF
TRBV15,TRBJ2-1,ATSRGARGTYNEQF
TRBV14,TRBJ2-5,ASSQDLLFETQY
TRBV5-1,TRBJ2-3,ASSSHLSGSTDTQY
TRBV6-2/TRBV6-3,TRBJ1-1,ASIKGPGRGVEAF
TRBV29-1,TRBJ2-1,SVVQENYNEQF
TRBV7-6,TRBJ2-1,ASSLVSGDNEQF
TRBV12-5,TRBJ2-5,ASGLVNQETQY
TRBV4-3,TRBJ2-3,ASSQDVATLEPDTQY
TRBV2,TRBJ1-5,ASKRSGKGQPQH
TRBV15,TRBJ2-1,ATSSTGFNNEQF
TRBV12-3/TRBV12-4,TRBJ2-7,ASSFGSGQY
TRBV7-9,TRBJ2-5,ASSLVPAEETQY
TRBV6-1,TRBJ2-3,ASTRLAYADTQY
TRBV4-1,TRBJ2-5,ASSQDPLEETQY
TRBV12-3/TRBV12-4,TRBJ2-7,ASSRTGGVYTYEQY
TRBV29-1,TRBJ1-1,SVFPMNTEAF
TRBV5-8,TRBJ2-5,ASRKTGFPETQY